This T cell receptor beta chain is from a study of control samples from healthy donors and cancer patients. Produced via immunoSEQ multiplex PCR; TCRdb's table is partial and in-frame only. Here the sample spans around 160,000 clones, 80% to 95% being singletons. The germline V and J ends were trimmed by 6 bases and 6 bases, with 17 bases remaining between them. CDR3 length equals 15 residues. Per the germline V gene, CDR1 is MDHEN and CDR2 is SYDVKM. This sequence was found in a man between 18 and 35 years old in good health. The V call is TRBV28, the J call TRBJ1-4; D unresolved. The sequenced material came from blood. The CDR3 DNA reads TGTGCCAGCAGCCTTCTCGGACGCCGGTATGAAAAACTGTTTTTT. Translation gives CASSLLGRRYEKLFF.